This T cell receptor beta chain was sequenced for a study of CD8+CD57+ T cells in acquired aplastic anemia. Whole-study context: Each DNA sample taken from sorted CD4+ and CD8+ cells came to roughly 3.5 ug on average.

V shed 1 base and J shed 8 bases, with 20 bases lying between them. From germline, CDR1 is MGHDK and CDR2 SYGVNS. The CDR3 consists of 17 residues. All patients picked for sequencing had shown, by flow cytometry, an expansion of CD8+CD57+ cells. Genomic DNA served as template for TCR beta VDJ and CDR3 profiling. TCRdb redid the calling of the reads with MiXCR, one entry per CDR3 protein. The sample lists 150,000 to 200,000 distinct CDR3 sequences, approximately 50% seen once, with 9.7% in the top ten. V is TRBV25-1 and J is TRBJ1-4; D might be TRBD1 (5 bases). The sequenced sample was sorted CD4+, CD8+, or CD8+CD57+ T cells (not recorded which) from PBMCs. This TCR derives from a human donor with aplastic anemia. The CDR3 spells CASSELGQGRLQEKLFF. CDR3 DNA: TGTGCCAGCAGTGAATTGGGCCAGGGAAGGTTACAGGAAAAACTGTTTTTT.